This T cell receptor beta chain was recovered during a study of naive and memory T cell subsets. Germline V gene sequence: CDR1 MNHEY, CDR2 SMNVEV (reference sequence). This CDR3 comprises 13 residues. V lost 3 bases to trimming and J lost 5 bases, with 11 bases between them. A word on this clonotype: Its antigen is undetermined.

Study-wide findings and caveats: Gini index rose across naive, CM, EM and EMRA in CD4 and CD8. Over 90% of naive TCR sequences appeared only once after error correction, unlike memory subsets.

The beta constant-region primer was an equimolar mix of two oligonucleotides covering TRBC1 and TRBC2. Ligated cDNA was amplified by four rounds of PCR with nested alpha and beta constant-region primers and SP2. An oligonucleotide with the SP2 primer and a 12-nucleotide UMI was ligated to the cDNA 3' end. TCRdb processed the UMI-ligation and nested PCR reads anew with MiXCR; each CDR3 protein has one entry. Seen here are approximately 8,100 distinct CDR3 sequences, over 25% observed once, and the top ten hold 59%. The chain employs TRBV27 and TRBJ2-7; D tentatively fits TRBD1 or TRBD2 (6 bases each). Source material: CD8+ TEMRA cells from blood. Subset: effector memory re-expressing CD45RA, CD45RA+ CD27-. The receptor comes from a human donor in good health. DNA for the CDR3: TGTGCCAGCAGTTTCCTGGGGGGCCACGAGCAGTACTTC. This codes for CASSFLGGHEQYF.